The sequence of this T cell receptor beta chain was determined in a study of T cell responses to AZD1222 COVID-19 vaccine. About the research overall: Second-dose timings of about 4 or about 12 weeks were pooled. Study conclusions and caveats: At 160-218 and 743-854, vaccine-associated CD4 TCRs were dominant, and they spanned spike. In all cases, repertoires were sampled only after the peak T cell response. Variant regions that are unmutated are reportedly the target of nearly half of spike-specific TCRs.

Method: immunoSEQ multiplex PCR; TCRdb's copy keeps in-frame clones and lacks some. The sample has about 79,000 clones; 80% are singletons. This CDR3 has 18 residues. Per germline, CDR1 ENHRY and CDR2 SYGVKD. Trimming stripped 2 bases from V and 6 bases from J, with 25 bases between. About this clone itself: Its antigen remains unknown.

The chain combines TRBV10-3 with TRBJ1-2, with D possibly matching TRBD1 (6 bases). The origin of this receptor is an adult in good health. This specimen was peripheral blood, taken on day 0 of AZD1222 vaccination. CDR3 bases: TGTGCCATCAGTGAGGTTCTAATGTCTGGGGCAAACAGGGATGGCTACACCTTC. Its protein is CAISEVLMSGANRDGYTF.